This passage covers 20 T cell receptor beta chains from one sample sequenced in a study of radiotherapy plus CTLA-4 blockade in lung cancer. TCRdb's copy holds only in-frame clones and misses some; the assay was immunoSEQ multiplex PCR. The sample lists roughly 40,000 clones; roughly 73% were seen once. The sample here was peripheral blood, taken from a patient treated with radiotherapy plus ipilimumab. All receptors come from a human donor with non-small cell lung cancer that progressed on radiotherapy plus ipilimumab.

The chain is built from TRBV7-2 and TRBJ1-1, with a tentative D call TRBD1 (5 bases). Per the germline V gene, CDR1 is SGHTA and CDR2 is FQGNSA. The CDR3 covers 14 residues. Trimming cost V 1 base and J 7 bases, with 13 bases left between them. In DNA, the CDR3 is TGTGCCAGCAGCTTAGTTGGTGGGGCCGGTGAAGCTTTCTTT. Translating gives CASSLVGGAGEAFF.

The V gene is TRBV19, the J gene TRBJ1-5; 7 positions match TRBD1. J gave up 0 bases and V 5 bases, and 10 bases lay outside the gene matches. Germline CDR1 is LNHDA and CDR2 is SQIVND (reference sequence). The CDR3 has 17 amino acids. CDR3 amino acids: CASSDSGTAYSNQPQHF. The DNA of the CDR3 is TGTGCCAGTAGTGATTCCGGGACAGCATATAGCAATCAGCCCCAGCATTTT.

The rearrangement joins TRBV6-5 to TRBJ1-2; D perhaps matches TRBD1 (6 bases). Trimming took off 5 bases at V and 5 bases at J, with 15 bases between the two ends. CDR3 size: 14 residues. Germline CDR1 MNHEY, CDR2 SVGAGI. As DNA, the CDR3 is TGTGCCAGCAGTGGTCGGACAGCGGTTTATGGCTACACCTTC. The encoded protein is CASSGRTAVYGYTF.

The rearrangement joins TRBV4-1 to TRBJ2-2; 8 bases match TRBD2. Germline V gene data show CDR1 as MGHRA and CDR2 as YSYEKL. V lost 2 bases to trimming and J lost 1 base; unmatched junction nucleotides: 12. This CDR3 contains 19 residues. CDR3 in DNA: TGCGCCAGCAGCCAAAGGTCTGGAGCTAGCGGGCTGAACACCGGGGAGCTGTTTTTT. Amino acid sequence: CASSQRSGASGLNTGELFF.

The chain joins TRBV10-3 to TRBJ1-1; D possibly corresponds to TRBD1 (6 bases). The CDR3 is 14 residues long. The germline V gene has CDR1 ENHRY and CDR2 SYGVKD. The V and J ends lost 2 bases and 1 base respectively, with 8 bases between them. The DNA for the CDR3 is TGTGCCATCAGTGAGAGAGGGGGGAACACTGAAGCTTTCTTT. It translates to CAISERGGNTEAFF.

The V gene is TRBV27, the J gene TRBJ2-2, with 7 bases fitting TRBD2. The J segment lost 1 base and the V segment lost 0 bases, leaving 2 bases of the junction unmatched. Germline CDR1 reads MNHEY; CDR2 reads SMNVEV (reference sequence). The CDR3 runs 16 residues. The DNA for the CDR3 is TGTGCCAGCAGTTTATCCGGGGGGAGGAACACCGGGGAGCTGTTTTTT. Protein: CASSLSGGRNTGELFF.

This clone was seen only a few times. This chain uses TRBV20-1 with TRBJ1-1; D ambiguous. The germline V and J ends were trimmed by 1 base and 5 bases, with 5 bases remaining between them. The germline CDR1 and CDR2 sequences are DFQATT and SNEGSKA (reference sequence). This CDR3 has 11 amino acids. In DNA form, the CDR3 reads TGCAGTGCTAGAGTGGCTACTGAAGCTTTCTTT. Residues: CSARVATEAFF.

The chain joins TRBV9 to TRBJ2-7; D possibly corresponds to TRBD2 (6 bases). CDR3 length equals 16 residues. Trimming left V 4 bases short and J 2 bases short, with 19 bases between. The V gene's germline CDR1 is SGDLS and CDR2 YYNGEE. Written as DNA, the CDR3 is TGTGCCAGCAGCCCTAGCCTCGGGGGAACCACCTACGAGCAGTACTTC. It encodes CASSPSLGGTTYEQYF.

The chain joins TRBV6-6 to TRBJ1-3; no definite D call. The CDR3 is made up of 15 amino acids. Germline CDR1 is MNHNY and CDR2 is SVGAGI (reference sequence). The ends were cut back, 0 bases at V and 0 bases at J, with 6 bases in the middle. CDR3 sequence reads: CASSYSRISGNTIYF. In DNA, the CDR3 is TGTGCCAGCAGTTACTCCAGAATCTCTGGAAACACCATATATTTT.

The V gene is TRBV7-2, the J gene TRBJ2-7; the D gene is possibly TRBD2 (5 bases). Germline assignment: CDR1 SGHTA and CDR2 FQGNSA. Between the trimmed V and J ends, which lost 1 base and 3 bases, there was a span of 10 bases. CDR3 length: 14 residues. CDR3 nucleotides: TGTGCCAGCAGCTTAGATCCTAGCAACTACGAGCAGTACTTC. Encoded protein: CASSLDPSNYEQYF.

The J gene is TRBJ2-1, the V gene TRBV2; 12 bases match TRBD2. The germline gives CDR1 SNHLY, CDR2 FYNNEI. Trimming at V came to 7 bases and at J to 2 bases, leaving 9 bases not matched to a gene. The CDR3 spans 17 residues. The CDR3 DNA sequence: TGTGCCAGCACTAAGGGGGCTAGCGGGGGGGCCTACAATGAGCAGTTCTTC. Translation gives CASTKGASGGAYNEQFF.

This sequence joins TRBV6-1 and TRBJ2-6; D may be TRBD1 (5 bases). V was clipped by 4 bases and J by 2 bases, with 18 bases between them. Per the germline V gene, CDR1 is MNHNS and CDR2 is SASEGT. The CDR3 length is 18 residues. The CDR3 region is CASSVLAGMRTGANVLTF. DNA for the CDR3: TGTGCCAGCAGTGTTCTGGCAGGGATGAGAACTGGGGCCAACGTCCTGACTTTC.

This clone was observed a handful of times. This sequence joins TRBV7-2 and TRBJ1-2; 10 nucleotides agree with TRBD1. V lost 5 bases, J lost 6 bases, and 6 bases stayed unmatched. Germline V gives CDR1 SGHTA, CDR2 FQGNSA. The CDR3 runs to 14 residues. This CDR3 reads CASSPTDRGHGYTF. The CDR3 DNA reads TGTGCCAGCAGCCCGACTGACAGGGGGCATGGCTACACCTTC.

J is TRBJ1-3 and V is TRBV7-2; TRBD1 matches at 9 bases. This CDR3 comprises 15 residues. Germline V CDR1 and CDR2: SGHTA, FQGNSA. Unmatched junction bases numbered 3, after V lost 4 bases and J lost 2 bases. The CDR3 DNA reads TGTGCCAGCAGCTCCGGACAGGGGCCTGGAAACACCATATATTTT. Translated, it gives CASSSGQGPGNTIYF.

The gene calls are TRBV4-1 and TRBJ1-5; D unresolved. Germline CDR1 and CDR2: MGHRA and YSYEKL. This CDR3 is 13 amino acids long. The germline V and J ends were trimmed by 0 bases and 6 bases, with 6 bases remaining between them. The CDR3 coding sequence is TGCGCCAGCAGCCAAGAGGGAGGTCAGCCCCAGCATTTT. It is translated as CASSQEGGQPQHF.

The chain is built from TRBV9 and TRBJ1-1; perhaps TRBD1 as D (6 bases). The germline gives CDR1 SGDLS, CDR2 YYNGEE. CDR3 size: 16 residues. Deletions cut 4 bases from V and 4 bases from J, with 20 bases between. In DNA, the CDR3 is TGTGCCAGCAGCAGACAACCAGGGGCGGCGGCCACTGAAGCTTTCTTT. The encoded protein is CASSRQPGAAATEAFF.

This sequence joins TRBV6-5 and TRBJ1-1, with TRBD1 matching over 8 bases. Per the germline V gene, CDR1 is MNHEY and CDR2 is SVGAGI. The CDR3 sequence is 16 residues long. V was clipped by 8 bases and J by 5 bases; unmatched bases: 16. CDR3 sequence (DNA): TGTGCCAGCCGTTCGGACCAGGGGGCGAGGAGAACTGAAGCTTTCTTT. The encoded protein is CASRSDQGARRTEAFF.

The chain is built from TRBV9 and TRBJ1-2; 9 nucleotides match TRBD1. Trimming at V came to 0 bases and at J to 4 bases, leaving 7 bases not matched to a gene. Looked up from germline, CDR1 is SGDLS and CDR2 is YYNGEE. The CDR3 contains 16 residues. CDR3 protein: CASSVDVGGQGYGYTF. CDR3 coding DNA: TGTGCCAGCAGCGTAGACGTTGGGGGACAGGGCTATGGCTACACCTTC.

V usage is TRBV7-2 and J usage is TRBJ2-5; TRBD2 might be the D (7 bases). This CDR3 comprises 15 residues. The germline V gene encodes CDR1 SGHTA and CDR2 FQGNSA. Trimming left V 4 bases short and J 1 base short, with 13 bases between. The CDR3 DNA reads TGTGCCAGCAGCTCCTCCGGGGGGCTCCAAGAGACCCAGTACTTC. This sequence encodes CASSSSGGLQETQYF.

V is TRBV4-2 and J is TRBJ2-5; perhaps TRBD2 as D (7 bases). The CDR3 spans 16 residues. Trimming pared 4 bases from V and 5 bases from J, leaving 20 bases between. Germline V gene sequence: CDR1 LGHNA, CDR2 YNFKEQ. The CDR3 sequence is CASSPRRGGPVETQYF. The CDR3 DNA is TGTGCCAGCAGCCCTCGGAGGGGGGGGCCCGTCGAGACCCAGTACTTC.